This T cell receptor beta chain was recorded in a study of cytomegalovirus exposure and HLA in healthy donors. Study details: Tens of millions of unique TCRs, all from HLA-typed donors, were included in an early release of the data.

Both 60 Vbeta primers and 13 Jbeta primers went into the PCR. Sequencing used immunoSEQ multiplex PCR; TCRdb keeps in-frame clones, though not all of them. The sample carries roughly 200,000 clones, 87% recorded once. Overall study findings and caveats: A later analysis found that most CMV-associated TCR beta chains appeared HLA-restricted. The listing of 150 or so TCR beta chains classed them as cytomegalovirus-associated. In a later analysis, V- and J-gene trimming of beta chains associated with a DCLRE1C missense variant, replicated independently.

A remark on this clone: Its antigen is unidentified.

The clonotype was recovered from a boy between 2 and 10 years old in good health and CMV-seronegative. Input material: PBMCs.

The CDR3 region has the DNA TGTGCCAGCAGTGACTTCGGGGGGGGTTCCTACAATGAGCAGTTCTTC. Translated: CASSDFGGGSYNEQFF. The chain has TRBV6-4 and TRBJ2-1; 8 bases line up with TRBD2. The germline V gene encodes CDR1 MRHNA and CDR2 SNTAGT. The CDR3 runs to 16 residues. V lost 1 base to trimming and J lost 1 base; unmatched junction nucleotides: 3.